The TCR beta chain described here comes from a study of T cells in Graves' hyperthyroidism and ophthalmopathy. The study, taken as a whole, reports: Most clonotypes expanded in the thyroid (above 0.001) were also present in blood. Classification by a 13 V-J model distinguished ophthalmopathy from stable hyperthyroidism.

Amplification yielded TCR beta CDR3 regions, with RNA transcripts as the source. The TCR CDR3 was amplified in a first-round RT-PCR using the HTBI primer set. TCRdb reanalysed the multiplex PCR reads using MiXCR and keeps one entry per CDR3 protein. The sample holds a few hundred thousand distinct CDR3 sequences, less than 20% seen once. This clonotype was seen many times. Its specificity is unknown. The germline V gene encodes CDR1 MDHEN and CDR2 SYDVKM. The length of the CDR3 is 19 residues. V lost 1 base and J lost 3; bases outside the gene matches: 13. Diagnoses were established using clinical symptoms, serum thyroxine and TRAb, thyroid ultrasound and orbital computed tomography.

This chain connects TRBV28 to TRBJ2-5; 11 nucleotides agree with TRBD2. The sequence came from a young man with Graves' ophthalmopathy. The sequenced sample was blood. CDR3 sequence reads: CASSLLALSSGGTEETQYF. CDR3 DNA: TGTGCCAGCAGTTTATTGGCGTTATCTAGCGGGGGGACCGAAGAGACCCAGTACTTC.